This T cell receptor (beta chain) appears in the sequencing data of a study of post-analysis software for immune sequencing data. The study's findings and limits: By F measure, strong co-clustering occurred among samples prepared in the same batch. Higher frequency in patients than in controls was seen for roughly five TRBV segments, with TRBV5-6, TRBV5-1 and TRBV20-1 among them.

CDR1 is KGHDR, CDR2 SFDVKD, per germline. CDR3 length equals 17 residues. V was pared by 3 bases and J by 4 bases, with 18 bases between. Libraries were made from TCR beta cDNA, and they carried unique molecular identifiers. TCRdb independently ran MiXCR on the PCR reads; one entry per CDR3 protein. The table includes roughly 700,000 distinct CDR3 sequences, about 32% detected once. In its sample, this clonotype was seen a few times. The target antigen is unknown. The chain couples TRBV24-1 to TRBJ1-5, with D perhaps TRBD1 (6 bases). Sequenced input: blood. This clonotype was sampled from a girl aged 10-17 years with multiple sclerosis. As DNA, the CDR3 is TGTGCCACCAGTGATGGATTCTCTGACAGGCGGAATCAGCCCCAGCATTTT. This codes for CATSDGFSDRRNQPQHF.